Shown below are 23 T cell receptor beta chains from a single sample sequenced in a study of blood T cell repertoires in COVID-19. Assay: immunoSEQ multiplex PCR; the TCRdb copy retains only in-frame clones and omits some. The data hold more than 150,000 clones, with roughly 80% observed a single time. Material for sequencing was PBMCs or T cells enriched from blood (not recorded which). The receptors originated from a man aged 55 to 70 who had been exposed to COVID-19.

This clone was counted ten times or more. This chain joins TRBV5-4 and TRBJ2-7; TRBD1 agrees at 8 bases. The CDR3 sequence is 14 residues long. The germline CDR1 and CDR2 sequences are SGHNT and YYREEE (reference sequence). Unmatched junction bases numbered 8, after V lost 3 bases and J lost 6 bases. CDR3: CASSSTGAKGEQYF. DNA of the CDR3: TGTGCCAGCAGCTCGACAGGGGCTAAAGGCGAGCAGTACTTC.

The chain uses TRBV29-1 and TRBJ1-1, with a tentative D call TRBD1 (5 bases). V lost 8 bases, J lost 6 bases, and 19 bases lay in between. Germline-derived CDR1 and CDR2 are SQVTM and ANQGSEA. CDR3 length: 13 residues. CDR3 amino acids: CSFQGRGRAEAFF. For the CDR3, the DNA is TGCAGCTTCCAAGGTAGGGGAAGGGCTGAAGCTTTCTTT.

The sample holds one count of this clone. V gene TRBV9 combines with J gene TRBJ1-3; D not certain. The V gene's germline CDR1 is SGDLS and CDR2 YYNGEE. V lost 1 base, J lost 4 bases, and 15 bases lay in between. The CDR3 spans 16 residues. The CDR3 sequence: CASSVFSEARGNTIYF. The CDR3 DNA reads as TGTGCCAGCAGCGTATTTTCCGAGGCGAGAGGAAACACCATATATTTT.

The DNA for the CDR3 is TGTGCCAGTAAAACTAGCGGGGCAAGGTACGATGAGCAGTTCTTC. Amino acids: CASKTSGARYDEQFF. The chain uses TRBV19 and TRBJ2-1, with TRBD2 matching over 10 bases. The germline V gene has CDR1 LNHDA and CDR2 SQIVND (reference sequence). The CDR3 length is 15 residues. The V and J ends lost 7 bases and 8 bases, in that order; junction bases with no gene match: 11. Full variable domain (missing parts from reference TRBV19 and TRBJ2-1): DGGITQSPKYLFRKEGQNVTLSCEQNLNHDAMYWYRQDPGQGLRLIYYSQIVNDFQKGDIAEGYSVSREKKESFPLTVTSAQKNPTAFYLCASKTSGARYDEQFFGPGTRLTVL.

This chain links TRBV19 with TRBJ1-1; D possibly corresponds to TRBD1 (6 bases). The CDR3 consists of 14 residues. Germline lookup yields CDR1 LNHDA and CDR2 SQIVND (reference sequence). Trimming shortened V by 3 bases and J by 1 base, and 9 bases separated the two germline ends. CDR3 protein: CASSIQGQNTEAFF. CDR3 bases: TGTGCCAGTAGTATCCAGGGACAGAACACTGAAGCTTTCTTT.

The chain uses TRBV30 and TRBJ1-2, with D possibly TRBD1 on 5 matching bases. The CDR3 totals 17 residues. The germline V and J ends were trimmed by 5 bases and 3 bases, with 25 bases remaining between them. Germline loops: CDR1 GTSNPN, CDR2 SVGIG (reference sequence). CDR3 nucleotides: TGTGCCTGGGGAAACCCCCTAGGTGGGGCCCGCGACTATGGCTACACCTTC. Its protein product is CAWGNPLGGARDYGYTF.

This chain connects TRBV7-2 to TRBJ2-5; maybe TRBD1 (7 bases). The germline V gene encodes CDR1 SGHTA and CDR2 FQGNSA. The CDR3 totals 16 residues. V dropped 2 bases and J dropped 4 bases, with 17 bases sitting between them. The DNA of the CDR3 is TGTGCCAGCAGCTTAAGGACAGGAGGGGGTAGAGAGACCCAGTACTTC. As protein: CASSLRTGGGRETQYF.

This clone came up once. The genes are TRBV30 and TRBJ2-2; 7 bases align to TRBD2. V shed 0 bases and J 4 bases; nucleotides not matched to a gene: 8. The CDR3 is 16 residues long. Per the germline V gene, CDR1 is GTSNPN and CDR2 is SVGIG (reference sequence). The DNA for the CDR3 is TGTGCCTGGAGTGTAGGGCTAGCGGAGACCACCGGGGAGCTGTTTTTT. Translated: CAWSVGLAETTGELFF.

V usage is TRBV10-3 and J usage is TRBJ1-1, with TRBD1 identical over 9 bases. Trimming cost V 4 bases and J 1 base; bases outside gene matches: 4. CDR1 ENHRY and CDR2 SYGVKD come from the germline V gene. CDR3 length: 15 amino acids. The CDR3 sequence: CAISAVTGGNTEAFF. CDR3 nucleotides: TGTGCCATCAGTGCTGTGACAGGGGGGAACACTGAAGCTTTCTTT.

This chain joins TRBV7-9 and TRBJ1-1, with 11 bases identical to TRBD1. V was pared by 4 bases and J by 6 bases, with 16 bases of the junction left unmatched. Germline lookup yields CDR1 SEHNR and CDR2 FQNEAQ (reference sequence). The CDR3 has 18 residues. The CDR3 DNA follows: TGTGCCAGCAGCTCAGAGGCCGGGACAGGGGGTTTGGATGCTGAAGCTTTCTTT. Protein product: CASSSEAGTGGLDAEAFF.

This clone was counted a few times. J is TRBJ2-3 and V is TRBV14; D is unresolved. The CDR3 loop spans 12 amino acids. From germline, CDR1 is SGHDN and CDR2 FVKESK. Trimming took off 4 bases at V and 3 bases at J, with 5 bases between the two ends. The CDR3 is CASSLSTDTQYF. The CDR3 nucleotides read TGTGCCAGCAGCCTGTCAACAGATACGCAGTATTTT.

The chain is built from TRBV3-1 (or the pseudogene TRBV3-2) and TRBJ2-1, with 8 positions matching TRBD2. From germline, CDR1 is LGHDT and CDR2 YNNKEL (reference sequence). After removal of 4 bases from V and 8 bases from J, the junction contained 7 bases not matched to a gene. This CDR3 region has 14 residues. The CDR3 sequence is CASSLGLESYEQFF. The CDR3 nucleotides read TGTGCCAGCAGCCTGGGACTAGAGTCCTATGAGCAGTTCTTC.

Concerning this clone: The same CDR3 also results from other DNA sequences found in this sample. The rearrangement joins TRBV30 to TRBJ1-5, with 7 bases lining up with TRBD1. Germline V gene sequence: CDR1 GTSNPN, CDR2 SVGIG (reference sequence). The V and J ends lost 3 bases and 4 bases, in that order; junction bases with no gene match: 6. This CDR3 has 14 residues. CDR3 nucleotide sequence: TGTGCCTGGAGGGGGGACAGAGAAAATCAGCCCCAGCATTTT. Residues: CAWRGDRENQPQHF.

This chain joins TRBV7-7 and TRBJ2-3; D uncertain. This CDR3 has 15 amino acids. In germline, CDR1 is SSHAT, CDR2 FNYEAQ (reference sequence). V was trimmed by 3 bases and J by 5 bases, leaving 15 bases between them. In nucleotides, the CDR3 is TGTGCCAGCAGCTTGGCTAGGTTGATCAAAGATACGCAGTATTTT. Its translation is CASSLARLIKDTQYF.

This clone was picked up a small number of times. The J gene is TRBJ2-7, the V gene TRBV5-1; D ambiguous. From germline, CDR1 is SGHRS and CDR2 YFSETQ. The CDR3 has 15 amino acids. The V gene lost 0 bases and the J gene lost 0 bases, with 10 bases spanning the gap. CDR3 loop: CASSLERTNSYEQYF. As DNA, the CDR3 is TGCGCCAGCAGCTTGGAAAGAACTAACTCCTACGAGCAGTACTTC.

CDR3 loop: CASSAGTGGGGRELFF. Written as DNA, the CDR3 is TGTGCCAGTAGTGCCGGGACAGGGGGAGGAGGCCGGGAGCTGTTTTTT. V is TRBV19 and J is TRBJ2-2; TRBD1 matches 11 bases. The V and J ends lost 5 bases and 9 bases, in that order; junction bases with no gene match: 11. CDR1 LNHDA and CDR2 SQIVND come from the germline V gene (reference sequence). The length of the CDR3 is 16 residues.

The chain links TRBV10-3 to TRBJ1-1; D gene uncertain. This CDR3 spans 13 amino acids. The V gene's germline CDR1 is ENHRY and CDR2 SYGVKD. V lost 4 bases, J lost 3 bases, and 9 bases lay in between. As DNA, the CDR3 is TGTGCCATCAGTGGTCTAGGAGACACTGAAGCTTTCTTT. Encoded protein: CAISGLGDTEAFF.

This clone turned up a few times. V gene TRBV18 combines with J gene TRBJ2-7; TRBD1 matches 9 bases. Unmatched junction bases numbered 14, after V lost 9 bases and J lost 5 bases. The CDR3 consists of 15 residues. The germline CDR1 and CDR2 sequences are KGHSH and LQKENI. The CDR3 protein is CASSRGGQGSHEQYF. The CDR3 bases are TGTGCCAGTTCCCGCGGGGGACAGGGATCTCACGAGCAGTACTTC. The full variable domain, with the rest looked up from reference TRBV18 and TRBJ2-7, is NAGVMQNPRHLVRRRGQEARLRCSPMKGHSHVYWYRQLPEEGLKFMVYLQKENIIDESGMPKERFSAEFPKEGPSILRIQQVVRGDSAAYFCASSRGGQGSHEQYFGPGTRLTVT.

The chain combines TRBV27 with TRBJ2-7, with 12 positions matching TRBD1. This CDR3 contains 18 residues. Germline V gene lookup returns CDR1 MNHEY and CDR2 SMNVEV (reference sequence). The V segment lost 4 bases and the J segment 2 bases; nucleotides outside the gene matches: 12. Written as DNA, the CDR3 is TGTGCCAGCAGTTCACGCAACTTCGGGACAGGGGGCCCCTACGAGCAGTACTTC. Residues: CASSSRNFGTGGPYEQYF.

The rearrangement links TRBV19 to TRBJ2-7; 14 nucleotides match TRBD2. Germline-derived CDR1 and CDR2 are LNHDA and SQIVND (reference sequence). This CDR3 spans 16 amino acids. The V gene end was trimmed by 4 bases and the J gene end by 3 bases; junction bases not matched to a gene: 5. CDR3 residues: CASSKGTSGSYYEQYF. CDR3 nucleotides: TGTGCCAGTAGTAAAGGGACTAGCGGGAGCTACTACGAGCAGTACTTC.

The chain employs TRBV6-5 and TRBJ2-7; the D gene is possibly TRBD1 (5 bases). Germline V gene data show CDR1 as MNHEY and CDR2 as SVGAGI. The CDR3 has 13 residues. Trimming stripped 2 bases from V and 6 bases from J, with 11 bases between. The CDR3 nucleotides are TGTGCCAGCAGTTACCGAACAGGCGGCGAGCAGTACTTC. Its protein is CASSYRTGGEQYF.

The chain recombines TRBV19 with TRBJ2-7; 11 bases are a match to TRBD2. The CDR3 is 18 residues long. CDR1 is LNHDA, CDR2 SQIVND, per germline (reference sequence). Trimming at V came to 4 bases and at J to 3 bases, leaving 14 bases not matched to a gene. CDR3 DNA sequence: TGTGCCAGTAGTACCCGACACAACGCCGGGACTAGCGGCTACGAGCAGTACTTC. Translation gives CASSTRHNAGTSGYEQYF.

V gene TRBV6-6 combines with J gene TRBJ2-2; D gene ambiguous. The germline V and J ends were trimmed by 2 bases and 3 bases, with 7 bases remaining between them. Per the germline V gene, CDR1 is MNHNY and CDR2 is SVGAGI (reference sequence). The CDR3 extends over 14 amino acids. The CDR3 reads CASSYLSDTGELFF. The CDR3 bases are TGTGCCAGCAGTTACCTAAGCGACACCGGGGAGCTGTTTTTT.